These 11 T cell receptor beta chains originate from one sample sequenced in a study of early stage breast cancer tumors. Clones were sequenced by immunoSEQ multiplex PCR, and TCRdb holds only the in-frame ones, with some missing. The sample holds 60,000 to 80,000 clones, 65% to 80% seen once. The sequenced material came from blood. These receptors came from a person in their 60s with breast cancer.

The chain carries TRBV21-1 and TRBJ2-7; the table gives TRBD1 as D, unverified against the DNA. TRBV21-1 is a pseudogene segment. The CDR3 consists of 14 residues. The CDR3: CASSRLQGCDEQYF. The CDR3, as DNA: TGTGCCAGCAGTAGACTACAGGGGTGCGACGAGCAGTACTTC.

The rearrangement uses TRBV5-6 and TRBJ2-3; possibly TRBD2 for D (5 bases). Germline V gene lookup returns CDR1 SGHDT and CDR2 YYEEEE. The CDR3 is 13 residues long. Trimming took 6 bases from V and 8 from J, leaving 16 bases between them. The CDR3 protein is CASTNRGRATQYF. As DNA, the CDR3 is TGTGCCAGCACGAACCGGGGTCGAGCTACGCAGTATTTT.

The chain joins TRBV2 to TRBJ2-3, with 7 bases lining up with TRBD1. CDR1 and CDR2 from the germline V gene are SNHLY and FYNNEI. With 7 bases clipped from V and 3 bases from J, the junction kept 19 bases outside the gene matches. This CDR3 has 18 residues. The CDR3 sequence: CASIGGKGARFGTDTQYF. Here the CDR3 DNA reads TGTGCCAGCATTGGGGGCAAGGGGGCGCGATTTGGGACAGATACGCAGTATTTT.

On this clone itself: Additional DNA sequences in this sample encode the identical CDR3. This rearrangement joins TRBV19 to TRBJ2-2, with a possible D match to TRBD1 (6 bases). The CDR3 covers 14 residues. V was pared by 9 bases and J by 0 bases, with 11 bases between. The V gene's germline CDR1 is LNHDA and CDR2 SQIVND (reference sequence). Here the CDR3 DNA reads TGTGCCAGCCGCACAGGGACGAACACCGGGGAGCTGTTTTTT. This sequence encodes CASRTGTNTGELFF.

This clone was seen a handful of times. The V call is TRBV11-2, the J call TRBJ1-1; D is ambiguous. The CDR3 runs 14 residues. V lost 4 bases to trimming and J lost 4 bases, with 13 bases between them. The V gene's germline CDR1 is SGHAT and CDR2 FQNNGV. The DNA of the CDR3 is TGTGCCAGCAGCTCAAACCTGGCGGGCACTGAAGCTTTCTTT. The encoded protein is CASSSNLAGTEAFF.

The chain uses TRBV10-3 and TRBJ2-3; 7 nucleotides match TRBD1. The CDR3 contains 14 residues. V lost 3 bases to trimming and J lost 4 bases; unmatched junction nucleotides: 4. The germline gives CDR1 ENHRY, CDR2 SYGVKD. CDR3 in amino acids: CAISEGGPPDTQYF. The CDR3 coding sequence is TGTGCCATCAGTGAAGGGGGCCCCCCAGATACGCAGTATTTT.

The V gene is TRBV5-1, the J gene TRBJ2-3; D gene uncertain. The germline V gene has CDR1 SGHRS and CDR2 YFSETQ. The CDR3 is made up of 12 amino acids. Trimming shortened V by 6 bases and J by 2 bases, and 7 bases separated the two germline ends. The CDR3 DNA follows: TGCGCCAGCACAACCCACACAGATACGCAGTATTTT. Its protein product is CASTTHTDTQYF.

The V gene is TRBV7-6, the J gene TRBJ2-3; D is possibly TRBD2 (6 bases). CDR3 size: 19 residues. Germline CDR1 and CDR2: SGHVS and FNYEAQ. V lost 5 bases and J 3 bases, leaving 27 bases between the germline ends. For the CDR3, the DNA is TGTGCCAGCAGCCGGATTCCGGATGGGCGGGGCGGTGGGACAGATACGCAGTATTTT. Translation: CASSRIPDGRGGGTDTQYF. The whole variable domain, remainder taken from reference TRBV7-6 and TRBJ2-3, is GAGVSQSPRYKVTKRGQDVALRCDPISGHVSLYWYRQALGQGPEFLTYFNYEAQQDKSGLPNDRFSAERPEGSISTLTIQRTEQRDSAMYRCASSRIPDGRGGGTDTQYFGPGTRLTVL.

This CDR3 reads CASSPGLAGEISYEQYF. The CDR3 DNA reads as TGTGCCAGCAGCCCGGGACTAGCGGGAGAAATCTCCTACGAGCAGTACTTC. The chain uses TRBV5-4 and TRBJ2-7, with TRBD2 matching 14 bases. V lost 4 bases to trimming and J lost 0 bases; unmatched junction nucleotides: 6. There are 17 residues in the CDR3. Per the germline V gene, CDR1 is SGHNT and CDR2 is YYREEE (reference sequence).

The V and J genes are TRBV5-1 and TRBJ1-4; TRBD1 might be the D (5 bases). Trimming took 5 bases from V and 3 from J, leaving 11 bases between them. In germline, CDR1 is SGHRS, CDR2 YFSETQ. CDR3 length equals 14 residues. This CDR3 is CASRAGRANEKLFF. The CDR3 DNA reads as TGCGCCAGCAGAGCGGGGCGCGCTAATGAAAAACTGTTTTTT.

The chain uses TRBV19 and TRBJ1-2; TRBD1 is a possible D gene (5 bases). The V end was cut by 6 bases, the J end by 3 bases, with 17 bases between. In germline, CDR1 is LNHDA, CDR2 SQIVND (reference sequence). This CDR3 contains 15 residues. CDR3: CASSGSSRVDYGYTF. DNA of the CDR3: TGTGCCAGTAGCGGTTCATCCAGGGTAGACTATGGCTACACCTTC.